What follows describes a single T cell receptor beta chain. The antigen it binds to is not known. Base qualities are not recorded, but no much larger clone differs from it by a single base. The method was the immunoSEQ multiplex PCR assay. In TCRdb, the immuneACCESS table is reduced to in-frame sequences with V and J assigned. These tables do not hold every clone; where another copy was compared, an unresolved V gene accounts for under half, and the others remain unexplained. The sample profile shows 390,000 or so clones; more than 80% of them were found once. In total, the top ten clones hold more than 6% of the sample. Relative to germline, V is 6 bases shorter and J is 2 bases shorter, with 12 bases between their ends. Including the terminal cysteine and phenylalanine, the CDR3 comprises 14 residues. Only the CDR3 part of the read is kept: 42 bases, read in frame from the first base. The CDR1 and CDR2 encoded by the germline V gene are MNHEY and SVGAGI.

The sample belongs to a study of control samples from healthy donors and cancer patients (TCRdb year 2020). The receptor was derived from a man aged 35 to 55 with head and neck cancer. The chain is encoded by TRBV6-5 joined to TRBJ2-3, with the D gene uncertain. Sequencing used PBMCs. In nucleotide form, the sequence is TGTGCCAGCAGCCCCTCGCAGCCCACAGATACGCAGTATTTT. It translates as CASSPSQPTDTQYF.